Listed here are 15 T cell receptor beta chains from one sample, sequenced in a study of T cell clones after liver transplantation. The data were produced by immunoSEQ multiplex PCR, yet TCRdb's version contains in-frame clones alone and is incomplete. The table includes around 110,000 clones, 90% detected once. The specimen was CD4+ T cells from blood, collected 12 months after liver transplant. The receptors were gathered from a human patient who received a liver transplant. Some T cells could come from the graft donor.

The chain carries TRBV11-2 and TRBJ2-3, with a weak D call TRBD2 (6 bases). Between the trimmed V and J ends, which lost 5 bases and 2 bases, there was a span of 14 bases. CDR3 length: 15 amino acids. Germline values: CDR1 SGHAT, CDR2 FQNNGV. The CDR3 DNA is TGTGCCAGCAGCCGGGACTTTATCACCACAGATACGCAGTATTTT. Translating gives CASSRDFITTDTQYF.

This clone is a singleton in its sample. V gene TRBV6-5 combines with J gene TRBJ2-2, with D perhaps TRBD2 (6 bases). Deletions cut 9 bases from V and 13 bases from J, with 12 bases between. This CDR3 has 10 amino acids. Per germline, CDR1 MNHEY and CDR2 SVGAGI. The CDR3 nucleotides read TGTGCCAGTGGGGACTTGATGCTGTTTTTT. Translated, it gives CASGDLMLFF.

CDR3 nucleotide sequence: TGTGCCAGCAGCCGAGGAGGGCTAGCGATCTCAGCCTACGAGCAGTACTTC. The encoded protein is CASSRGGLAISAYEQYF. This rearrangement joins TRBV11-3 to TRBJ2-7; possible D gene TRBD2, 6 bases. V was pared by 5 bases and J by 2 bases, with 22 bases between. This CDR3 is 17 amino acids long. The germline V gene has CDR1 SGHNT and CDR2 YENEEA.

V and J are TRBV15 and TRBJ1-4, with D unclear. V gave up 3 bases and J gave up 7 bases, with 12 bases separating them. CDR1 and CDR2 from the germline V gene are LNHNV and YYDKDF (reference sequence). This CDR3 is 14 amino acids long. The CDR3 protein is CATSRTDESEKLFF. The DNA for the CDR3 is TGTGCCACCAGCAGGACCGACGAGAGTGAAAAACTGTTTTTT.

The CDR3 DNA follows: TGTGCCAGCAGTGCCGGGACAACGAACACCGGGGAGCTGTTTTTT. The encoded protein is CASSAGTTNTGELFF. The chain couples TRBV6-1 to TRBJ2-2; tentative D call: TRBD1 (6 bases). The ends were cut back, 4 bases at V and 0 bases at J, with 9 bases in the middle. This CDR3 has 15 residues. Per the germline V gene, CDR1 is MNHNS and CDR2 is SASEGT.

This clone has a single count. The chain couples TRBV7-9 to TRBJ2-7; the match to TRBD1 covers 9 bases. The CDR3 covers 13 residues. Trimming cost V 1 base and J 6 bases; bases outside gene matches: 1. The V gene's germline CDR1 is SEHNR and CDR2 FQNEAQ (reference sequence). The CDR3 sequence: CASSLGTGAEQYF. For the CDR3, the DNA is TGTGCCAGCAGCTTAGGGACAGGGGCCGAGCAGTACTTC.

The chain joins TRBV6-6 to TRBJ2-5, with D hard to call. Germline V gene data show CDR1 as MNHNY and CDR2 as SVGAGI (reference sequence). Trimming removed 6 bases at V and 1 base at J, with 9 bases between. This CDR3 is 13 amino acids long. The CDR3 region has the DNA TGTGCCAGCAGGTACCCGGGCCAAGAGACCCAGTACTTC. It is translated as CASRYPGQETQYF.

The chain is built from TRBV6-5 and TRBJ2-3, with D perhaps TRBD1 or TRBD2 (6 bases each). Germline CDR1 is MNHEY and CDR2 is SVGAGI. This CDR3 is 14 amino acids long. V lost 2 bases and J 6 bases, leaving 12 bases between the germline ends. CDR3 in DNA: TGTGCCAGCAGTTACAGAGGGGGGTTGGATACGCAGTATTTT. Amino acid sequence: CASSYRGGLDTQYF.

The V call is TRBV5-1, the J call TRBJ1-5; no clear D gene. Germline CDR1 and CDR2: SGHRS and YFSETQ. The V end lost 1 base, the J end lost 4 bases, and 6 bases lay between the germline ends. The CDR3 runs to 13 residues. The CDR3 spells CASSLQSNQPQHF. CDR3 DNA: TGCGCCAGCAGCTTGCAGAGTAATCAGCCCCAGCATTTT.

The chain couples TRBV19 to TRBJ2-1, with 8 bases matching TRBD2. The length of the CDR3 is 13 residues. The ends lost 4 bases at V and 10 bases at J; junction bases unmatched: 6. CDR1 and CDR2 (germline): LNHDA, SQIVND (reference sequence). The CDR3 region is CASSTGLAGEQFF. In DNA form, the CDR3 reads TGTGCCAGTAGTACCGGACTAGCAGGGGAGCAGTTCTTC.

The chain combines TRBV7-2 with TRBJ2-5; D is unresolved. V lost 2 bases and J lost 0, with 10 bases in between. In germline, CDR1 is SGHTA, CDR2 FQGNSA. The CDR3 loop spans 15 amino acids. The CDR3 sequence: CASSLRPLYQETQYF. In nucleotides, the CDR3 is TGTGCCAGCAGCTTACGACCGCTGTACCAAGAGACCCAGTACTTC.

V usage is TRBV11-3 and J usage is TRBJ1-1; no reliable D call. V gave up 5 bases and J gave up 3 bases, with 13 bases separating them. Germline V gene data show CDR1 as SGHNT and CDR2 as YENEEA. The CDR3 contains 14 residues. CDR3 protein: CASSPLDGDTEAFF. CDR3 nucleotides: TGTGCCAGCAGCCCCCTGGACGGGGACACTGAAGCTTTCTTT.

V and J are TRBV5-1 and TRBJ1-1, with 9 positions matching TRBD1. Germline CDR1 is SGHRS and CDR2 is YFSETQ. The CDR3 runs 14 residues. After removal of 3 bases from V and 4 bases from J, the junction contained 4 bases not matched to a gene. The CDR3 DNA sequence: TGCGCCAGCAGCTACACAGGGGGCCTCACTGAAGCTTTCTTT. Amino acids: CASSYTGGLTEAFF.

This rearrangement joins TRBV7-6 to TRBJ2-7, with 9 nucleotides matching TRBD2. Germline values: CDR1 SGHVS, CDR2 FNYEAQ. The V gene end was trimmed by 5 bases and the J gene end by 4 bases; junction bases not matched to a gene: 12. CDR3 length: 16 residues. CDR3 sequence reads: CASSLSPSGTEYEQYF. The DNA for the CDR3 is TGTGCCAGCAGCCTGTCTCCTAGCGGGACTGAGTACGAGCAGTACTTC.

V usage is TRBV5-5 and J usage is TRBJ1-1; D ambiguous. The CDR3 runs to 12 residues. Looked up from germline, CDR1 is SGHKS and CDR2 is YYEKEE (reference sequence). Trimming removed 1 base at V and 1 base at J, with 2 bases between. DNA of the CDR3: TGTGCCAGCAGCTTGAAGAACACTGAAGCTTTCTTT. Translating it yields CASSLKNTEAFF. Looking up the rest from reference TRBV5-5 and TRBJ1-1 gives the full variable domain: DAGVTQSPTHLIKTRGQQVTLRCSPISGHKSVSWYQQVLGQGPQFIFQYYEKEERGRGNFPDRFSARQFPNYSSELNVNALLLGDSALYLCASSLKNTEAFFGQGTRLTVV.